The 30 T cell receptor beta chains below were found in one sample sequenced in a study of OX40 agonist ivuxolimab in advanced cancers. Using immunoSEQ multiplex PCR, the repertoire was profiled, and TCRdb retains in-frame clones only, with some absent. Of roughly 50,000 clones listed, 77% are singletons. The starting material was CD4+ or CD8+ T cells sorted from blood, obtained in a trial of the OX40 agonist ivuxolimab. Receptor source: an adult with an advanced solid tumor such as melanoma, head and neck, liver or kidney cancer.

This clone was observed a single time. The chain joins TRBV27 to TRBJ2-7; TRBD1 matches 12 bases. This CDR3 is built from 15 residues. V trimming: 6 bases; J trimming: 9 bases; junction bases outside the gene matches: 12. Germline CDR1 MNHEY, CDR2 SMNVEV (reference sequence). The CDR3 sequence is CASRVPGTGGARQYF. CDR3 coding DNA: TGTGCCAGCAGAGTGCCGGGGACAGGGGGCGCAAGGCAGTACTTC.

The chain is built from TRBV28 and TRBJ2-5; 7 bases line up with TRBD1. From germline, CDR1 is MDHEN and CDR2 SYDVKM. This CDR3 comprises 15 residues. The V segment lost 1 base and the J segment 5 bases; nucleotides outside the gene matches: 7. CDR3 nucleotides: TGTGCCAGCAGTTTATACAGGGGAAAGTGGGAGACCCAGTACTTC. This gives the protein CASSLYRGKWETQYF. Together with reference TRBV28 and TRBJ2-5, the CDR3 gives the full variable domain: DVKVTQSSRYLVKRTGEKVFLECVQDMDHENMFWYRQDPGLGLRLIYFSYDVKMKEKGDIPEGYSVSREKKERFSLILESASTNQTSMYLCASSLYRGKWETQYFGPGTRLLVL.

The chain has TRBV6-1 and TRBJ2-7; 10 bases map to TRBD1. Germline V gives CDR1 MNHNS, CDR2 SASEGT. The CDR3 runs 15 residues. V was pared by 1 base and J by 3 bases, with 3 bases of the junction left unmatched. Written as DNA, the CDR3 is TGTGCCAGCAGTGAAGGACAGGGGGCCGGCTACGAGCAGTACTTC. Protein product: CASSEGQGAGYEQYF.

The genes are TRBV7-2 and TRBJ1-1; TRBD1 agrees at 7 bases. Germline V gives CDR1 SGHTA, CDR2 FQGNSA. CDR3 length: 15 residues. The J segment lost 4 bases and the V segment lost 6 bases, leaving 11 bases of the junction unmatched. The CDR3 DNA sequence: TGTGCCAGCAGTTTGATATTGGACAGGTTCACTGAAGCTTTCTTT. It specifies CASSLILDRFTEAFF.

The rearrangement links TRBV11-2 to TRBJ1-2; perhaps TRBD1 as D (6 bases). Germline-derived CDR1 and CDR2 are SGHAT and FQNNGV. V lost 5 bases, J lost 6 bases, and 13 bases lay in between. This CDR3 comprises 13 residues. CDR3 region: CASSRTGLDGYTF. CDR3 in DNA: TGTGCCAGCAGCCGAACAGGGTTGGATGGCTACACCTTC.

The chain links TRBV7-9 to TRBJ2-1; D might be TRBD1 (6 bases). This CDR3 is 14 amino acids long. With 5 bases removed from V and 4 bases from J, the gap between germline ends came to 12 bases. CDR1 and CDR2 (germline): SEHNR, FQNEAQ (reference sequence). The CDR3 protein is CASSTPTGYNEQFF. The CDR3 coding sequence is TGTGCCAGCAGCACTCCGACAGGTTACAATGAGCAGTTCTTC.

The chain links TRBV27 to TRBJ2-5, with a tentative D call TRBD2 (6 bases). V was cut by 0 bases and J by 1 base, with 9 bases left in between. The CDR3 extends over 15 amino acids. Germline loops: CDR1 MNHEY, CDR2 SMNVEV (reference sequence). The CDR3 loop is CASSLSLATQETQYF. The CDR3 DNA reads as TGTGCCAGCAGTTTATCGCTAGCGACCCAAGAGACCCAGTACTTC.

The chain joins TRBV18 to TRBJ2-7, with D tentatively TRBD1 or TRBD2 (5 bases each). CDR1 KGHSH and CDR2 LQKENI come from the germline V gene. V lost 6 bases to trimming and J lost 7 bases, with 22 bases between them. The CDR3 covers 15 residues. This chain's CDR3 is CASSPAAGSSGEQYF. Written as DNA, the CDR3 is TGTGCCAGCTCGCCTGCCGCAGGGTCCTCGGGGGAGCAGTACTTC.

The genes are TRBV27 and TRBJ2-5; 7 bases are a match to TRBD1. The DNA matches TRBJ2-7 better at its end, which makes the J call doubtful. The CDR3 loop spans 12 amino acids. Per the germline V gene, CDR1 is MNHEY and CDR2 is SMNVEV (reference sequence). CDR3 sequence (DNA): TGTGCCAGCCGGGACAGCTCCTACGAGCAGTACTTC. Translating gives CASRDSSYEQYF.

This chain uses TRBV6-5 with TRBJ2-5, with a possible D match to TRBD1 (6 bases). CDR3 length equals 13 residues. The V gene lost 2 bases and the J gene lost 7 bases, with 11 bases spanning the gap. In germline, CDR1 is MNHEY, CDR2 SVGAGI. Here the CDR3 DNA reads TGTGCCAGCAGTTACGGGACACCCAGGACCCAGTACTTC. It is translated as CASSYGTPRTQYF.

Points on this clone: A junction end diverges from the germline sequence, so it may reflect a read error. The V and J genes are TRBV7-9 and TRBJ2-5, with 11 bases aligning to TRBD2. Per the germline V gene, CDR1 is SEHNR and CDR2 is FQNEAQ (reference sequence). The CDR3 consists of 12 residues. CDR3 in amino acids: CASSLYAGLADF. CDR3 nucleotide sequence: TGTGCCAGCAGCTTATACGCGGGACTAGCGGACTTC.

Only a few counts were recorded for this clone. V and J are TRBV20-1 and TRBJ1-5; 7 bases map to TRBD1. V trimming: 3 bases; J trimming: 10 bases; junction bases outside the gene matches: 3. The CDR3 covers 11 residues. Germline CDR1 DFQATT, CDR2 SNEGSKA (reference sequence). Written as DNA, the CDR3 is TGCAGTGCTAGCAGAGGGGGCCCCCAGCATTTT. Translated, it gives CSASRGGPQHF.

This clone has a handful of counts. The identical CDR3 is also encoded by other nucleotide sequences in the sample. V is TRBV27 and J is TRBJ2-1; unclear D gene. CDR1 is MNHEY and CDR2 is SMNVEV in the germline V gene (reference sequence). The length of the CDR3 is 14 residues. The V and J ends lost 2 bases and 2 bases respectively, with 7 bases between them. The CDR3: CASSLRRPYNEQFF. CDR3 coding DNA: TGTGCCAGCAGTTTAAGGCGGCCCTACAATGAGCAGTTCTTC.

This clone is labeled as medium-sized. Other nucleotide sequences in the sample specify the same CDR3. Written as DNA, the CDR3 is TGTGCCAGCAGCCCGACAGGGCTCCAAGAGACCCAGTACTTC. Its protein is CASSPTGLQETQYF. V gene TRBV7-3 combines with J gene TRBJ2-5; 7 nucleotides agree with TRBD1. Trimming removed 5 bases from V and 1 base from J; junction bases left unmatched: 4. The CDR3 contains 14 residues. Looked up from germline, CDR1 is SGHTA and CDR2 is FQGTGA.

CDR3 loop: CASSWYREREKLFF. As DNA, the CDR3 is TGTGCCAGCAGCTGGTACAGGGAGCGTGAAAAACTGTTTTTT. The chain employs TRBV5-6 and TRBJ1-4; weak D call: TRBD1 (6 bases). V dropped 3 bases and J dropped 7 bases, with 13 bases sitting between them. This CDR3 is built from 14 residues. Germline CDR1 is SGHDT and CDR2 is YYEEEE.

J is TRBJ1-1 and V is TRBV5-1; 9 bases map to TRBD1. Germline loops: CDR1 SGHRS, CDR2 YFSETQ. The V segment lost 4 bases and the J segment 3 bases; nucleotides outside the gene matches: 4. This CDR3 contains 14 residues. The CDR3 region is CASSGTGPHTEAFF. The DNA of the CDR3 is TGCGCCAGCAGCGGGACAGGGCCGCACACTGAAGCTTTCTTT.

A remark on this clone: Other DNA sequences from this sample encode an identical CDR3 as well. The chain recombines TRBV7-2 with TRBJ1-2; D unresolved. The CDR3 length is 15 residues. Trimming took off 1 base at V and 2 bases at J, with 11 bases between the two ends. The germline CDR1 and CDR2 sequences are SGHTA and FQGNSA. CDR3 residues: CASSLDFRENYGYTF. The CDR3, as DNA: TGTGCCAGCAGCTTAGATTTTCGGGAGAACTATGGCTACACCTTC.

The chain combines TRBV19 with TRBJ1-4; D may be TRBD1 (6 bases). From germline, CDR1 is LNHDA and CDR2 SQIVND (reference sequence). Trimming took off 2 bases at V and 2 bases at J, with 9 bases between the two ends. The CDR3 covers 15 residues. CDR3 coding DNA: TGTGCCAGTAGTATACGGGGGGCCACTAATGAAAAACTGTTTTTT. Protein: CASSIRGATNEKLFF.

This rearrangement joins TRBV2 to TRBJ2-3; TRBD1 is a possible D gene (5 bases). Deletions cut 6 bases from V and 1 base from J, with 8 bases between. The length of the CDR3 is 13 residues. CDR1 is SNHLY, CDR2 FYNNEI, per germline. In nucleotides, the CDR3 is TGTGCCAGCAGGCTAGGGGGCACAGATACGCAGTATTTT. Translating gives CASRLGGTDTQYF.

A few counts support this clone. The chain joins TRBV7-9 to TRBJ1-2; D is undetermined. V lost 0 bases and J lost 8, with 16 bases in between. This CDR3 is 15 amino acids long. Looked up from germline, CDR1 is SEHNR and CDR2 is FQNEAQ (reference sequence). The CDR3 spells CASSLAQRAAGGYTF. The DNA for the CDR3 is TGTGCCAGCAGCTTAGCGCAAAGGGCTGCCGGAGGCTACACCTTC.

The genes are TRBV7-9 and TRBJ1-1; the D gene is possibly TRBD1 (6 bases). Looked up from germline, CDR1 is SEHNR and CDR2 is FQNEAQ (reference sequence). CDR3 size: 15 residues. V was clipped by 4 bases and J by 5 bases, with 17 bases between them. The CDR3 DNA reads TGTGCCAGCAGCTCAGTGAGGCGAGGGGGAACTGAAGCTTTCTTT. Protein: CASSSVRRGGTEAFF.

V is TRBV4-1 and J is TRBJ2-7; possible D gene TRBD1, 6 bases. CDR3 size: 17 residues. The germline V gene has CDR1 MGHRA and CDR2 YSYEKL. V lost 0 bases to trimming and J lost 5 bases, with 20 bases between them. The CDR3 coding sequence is TGCGCCAGCAGCCAAGATCCACAGGGATCAAAAGGCCACGAGCAGTACTTC. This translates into CASSQDPQGSKGHEQYF.

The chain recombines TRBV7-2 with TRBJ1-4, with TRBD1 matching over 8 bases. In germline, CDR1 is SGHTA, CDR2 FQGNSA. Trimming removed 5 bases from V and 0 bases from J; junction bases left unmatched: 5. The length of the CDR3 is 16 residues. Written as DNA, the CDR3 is TGTGCCAGCAGCCCCGACAGGGGACCAACTAATGAAAAACTGTTTTTT. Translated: CASSPDRGPTNEKLFF.

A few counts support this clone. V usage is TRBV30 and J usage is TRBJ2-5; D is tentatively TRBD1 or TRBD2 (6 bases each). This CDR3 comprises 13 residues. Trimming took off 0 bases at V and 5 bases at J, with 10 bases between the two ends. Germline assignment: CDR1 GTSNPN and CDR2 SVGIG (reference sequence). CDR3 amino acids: CAWSVGGRETQYF. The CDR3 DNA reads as TGTGCCTGGAGTGTTGGGGGGCGGGAGACCCAGTACTTC.

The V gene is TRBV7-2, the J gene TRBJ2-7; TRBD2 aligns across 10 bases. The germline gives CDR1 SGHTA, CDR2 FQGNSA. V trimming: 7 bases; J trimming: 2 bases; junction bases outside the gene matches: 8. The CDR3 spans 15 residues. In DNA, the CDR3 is TGTGCCAGCACCTCAATAGCGGGGGGTACCTACGAGCAGTACTTC. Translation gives CASTSIAGGTYEQYF.

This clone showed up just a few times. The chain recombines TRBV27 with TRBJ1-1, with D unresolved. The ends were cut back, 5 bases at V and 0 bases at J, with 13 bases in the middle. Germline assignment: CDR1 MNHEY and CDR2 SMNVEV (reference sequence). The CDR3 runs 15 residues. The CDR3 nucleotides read TGTGCCAGCAGTCCCCCACGTGTTATGAACACTGAAGCTTTCTTT. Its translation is CASSPPRVMNTEAFF.

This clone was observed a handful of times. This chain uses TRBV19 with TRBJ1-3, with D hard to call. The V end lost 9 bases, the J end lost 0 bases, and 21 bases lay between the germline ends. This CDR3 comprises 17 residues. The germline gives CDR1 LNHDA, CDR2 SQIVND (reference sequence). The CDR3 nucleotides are TGTGCCAGCCGCCCTGGAGTGACGTCTTACTCTGGAAACACCATATATTTT. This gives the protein CASRPGVTSYSGNTIYF.

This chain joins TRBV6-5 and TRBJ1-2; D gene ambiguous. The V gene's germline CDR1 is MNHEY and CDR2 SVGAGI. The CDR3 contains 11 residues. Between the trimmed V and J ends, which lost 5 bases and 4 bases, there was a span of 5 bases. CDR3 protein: CASSEPYGYTF. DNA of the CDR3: TGTGCCAGCAGTGAACCCTATGGCTACACCTTC.

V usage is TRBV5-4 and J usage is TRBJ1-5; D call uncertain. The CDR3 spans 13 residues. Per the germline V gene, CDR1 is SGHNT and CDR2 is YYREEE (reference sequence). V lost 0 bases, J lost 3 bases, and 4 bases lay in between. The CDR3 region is CASSLAPNQPQHF. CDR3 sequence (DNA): TGTGCCAGCAGCTTGGCCCCCAATCAGCCCCAGCATTTT.

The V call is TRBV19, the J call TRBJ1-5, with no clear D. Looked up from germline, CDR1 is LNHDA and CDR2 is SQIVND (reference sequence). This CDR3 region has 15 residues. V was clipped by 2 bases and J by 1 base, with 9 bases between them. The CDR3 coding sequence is TGTGCCAGTAGTATAACGGGGATCAGCAATCAGCCCCAGCATTTT. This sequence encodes CASSITGISNQPQHF.